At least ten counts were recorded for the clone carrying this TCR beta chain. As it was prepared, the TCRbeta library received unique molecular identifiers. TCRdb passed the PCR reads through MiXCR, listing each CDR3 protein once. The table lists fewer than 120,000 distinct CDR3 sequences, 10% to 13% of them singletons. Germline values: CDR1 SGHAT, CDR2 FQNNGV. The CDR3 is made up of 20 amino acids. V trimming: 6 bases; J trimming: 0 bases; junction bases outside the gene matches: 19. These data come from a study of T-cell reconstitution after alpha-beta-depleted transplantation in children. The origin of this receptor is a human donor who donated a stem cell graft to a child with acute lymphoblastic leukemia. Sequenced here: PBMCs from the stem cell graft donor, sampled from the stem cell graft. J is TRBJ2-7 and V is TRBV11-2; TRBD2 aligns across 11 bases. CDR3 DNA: TGTGCCAGCAGTAGAACACGGACACTAACGACTAGCGGGAACTCCTACGAGCAGTACTTC. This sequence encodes CASSRTRTLTTSGNSYEQYF.